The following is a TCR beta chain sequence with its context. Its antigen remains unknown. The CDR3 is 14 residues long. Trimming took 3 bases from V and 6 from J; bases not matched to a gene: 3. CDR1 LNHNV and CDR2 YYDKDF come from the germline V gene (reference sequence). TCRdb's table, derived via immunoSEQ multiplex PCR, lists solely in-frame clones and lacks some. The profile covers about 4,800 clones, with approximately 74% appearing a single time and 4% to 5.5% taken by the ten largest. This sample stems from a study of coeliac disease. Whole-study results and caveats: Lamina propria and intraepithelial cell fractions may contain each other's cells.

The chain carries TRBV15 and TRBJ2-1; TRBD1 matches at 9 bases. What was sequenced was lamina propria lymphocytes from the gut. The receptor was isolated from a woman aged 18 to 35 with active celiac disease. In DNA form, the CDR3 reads TGTGCCACCAGCAGGGACAGGGGTCCCAATGAGCAGTTCTTC. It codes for CATSRDRGPNEQFF.